A single T cell receptor beta chain is shown here with its context. Antigen specificity is unknown. PCR employed 60 Vbeta and 13 Jbeta primers. The repertoire was sequenced with immunoSEQ multiplex PCR; TCRdb's copy has only in-frame clones and lacks some. The table includes 200,000 to 300,000 clones, approximately 84% detected once. The CDR3 is made up of 15 amino acids. Germline loops: CDR1 MNHNS, CDR2 SASEGT. V was pared by 6 bases and J by 5 bases, with 5 bases of the junction left unmatched. The entry originates in a study of cytomegalovirus exposure and HLA in healthy donors. General study results and limits: Sequencing depth across donors, presence/absence analyses assumed, was roughly uniform. Researchers reported in a later analysis that a missense DCLRE1C variant was tied to TCR beta V- and J-gene trimming. Clonal expansion, a later analysis showed, was greater in HLA-associated TCR beta chains than in equally common others.

The chain recombines TRBV6-1 with TRBJ1-6; 9 bases are a match to TRBD1. The specimen was PBMCs. This sequence originates from a middle-aged woman in good health and CMV-seropositive. CDR3 residues: CASRADRGNNSPLHF. CDR3 bases: TGTGCCAGCAGAGCCGACAGGGGGAATAATTCACCCCTCCACTTT.